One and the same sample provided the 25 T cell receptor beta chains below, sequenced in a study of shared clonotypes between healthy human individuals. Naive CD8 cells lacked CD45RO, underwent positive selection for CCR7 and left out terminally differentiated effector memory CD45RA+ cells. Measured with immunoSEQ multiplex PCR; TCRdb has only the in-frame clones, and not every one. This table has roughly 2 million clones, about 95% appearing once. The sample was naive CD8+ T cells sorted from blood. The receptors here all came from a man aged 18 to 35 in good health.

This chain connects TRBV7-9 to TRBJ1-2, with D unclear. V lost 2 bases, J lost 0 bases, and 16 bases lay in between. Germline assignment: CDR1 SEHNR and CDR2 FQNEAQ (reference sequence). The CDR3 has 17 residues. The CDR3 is CASSLNVGPNPNYGYTF. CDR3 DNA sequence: TGTGCCAGCAGCTTAAACGTCGGACCGAATCCTAACTATGGCTACACCTTC.

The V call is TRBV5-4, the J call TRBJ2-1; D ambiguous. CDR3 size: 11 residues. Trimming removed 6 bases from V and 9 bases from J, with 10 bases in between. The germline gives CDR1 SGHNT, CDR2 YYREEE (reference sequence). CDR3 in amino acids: CASNAEGEQFF. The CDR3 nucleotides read TGTGCCAGCAACGCCGAAGGTGAGCAGTTCTTC.

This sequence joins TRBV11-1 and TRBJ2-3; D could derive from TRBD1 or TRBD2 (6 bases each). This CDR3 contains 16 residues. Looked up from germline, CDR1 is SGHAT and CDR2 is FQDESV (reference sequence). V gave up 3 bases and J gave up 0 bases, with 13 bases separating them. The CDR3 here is CASSFRPGASTDTQYF. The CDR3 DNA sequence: TGTGCCAGCAGCTTTCGGCCGGGGGCGAGCACAGATACGCAGTATTTT.

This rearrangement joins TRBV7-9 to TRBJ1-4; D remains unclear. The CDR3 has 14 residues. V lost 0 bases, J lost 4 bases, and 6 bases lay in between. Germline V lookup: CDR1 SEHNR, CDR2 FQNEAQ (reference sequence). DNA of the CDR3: TGTGCCAGCAGCTTAGCCGGGGTTAATGAAAAACTGTTTTTT. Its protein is CASSLAGVNEKLFF.

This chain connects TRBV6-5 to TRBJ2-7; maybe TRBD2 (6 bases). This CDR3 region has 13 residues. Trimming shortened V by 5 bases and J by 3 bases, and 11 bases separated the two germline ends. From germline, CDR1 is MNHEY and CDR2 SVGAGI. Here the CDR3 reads CASSPMGLYEQYF. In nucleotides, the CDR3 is TGTGCCAGCAGTCCCATGGGACTCTACGAGCAGTACTTC.

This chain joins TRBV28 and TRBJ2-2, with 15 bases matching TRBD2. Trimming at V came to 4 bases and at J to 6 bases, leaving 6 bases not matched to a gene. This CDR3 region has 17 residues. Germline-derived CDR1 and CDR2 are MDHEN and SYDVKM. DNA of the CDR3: TGTGCCAGCAGTTCGGGACTAGCGGGGGGACCCCCCGGGGAGCTGTTTTTT. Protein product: CASSSGLAGGPPGELFF.

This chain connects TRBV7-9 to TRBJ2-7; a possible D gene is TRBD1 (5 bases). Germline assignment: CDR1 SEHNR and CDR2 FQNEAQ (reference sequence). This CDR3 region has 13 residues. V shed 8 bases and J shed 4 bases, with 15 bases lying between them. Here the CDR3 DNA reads TGTGCCAGCGGCTCGACAGTTTCTTACGAGCAGTACTTC. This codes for CASGSTVSYEQYF.

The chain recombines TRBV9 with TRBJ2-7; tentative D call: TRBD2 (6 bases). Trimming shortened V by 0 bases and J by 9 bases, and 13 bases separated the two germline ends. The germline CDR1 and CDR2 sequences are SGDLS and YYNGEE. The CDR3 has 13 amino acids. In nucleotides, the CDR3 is TGTGCCAGCAGCGTAGTAAGAGGGAGGTGGCAGTACTTC. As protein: CASSVVRGRWQYF.

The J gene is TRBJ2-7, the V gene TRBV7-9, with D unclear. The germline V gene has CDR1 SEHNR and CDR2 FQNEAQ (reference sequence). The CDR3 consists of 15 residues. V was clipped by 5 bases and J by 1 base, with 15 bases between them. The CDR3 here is CASSGPGPTSYEQYF. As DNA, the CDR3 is TGTGCCAGCAGCGGGCCGGGCCCCACTTCCTACGAGCAGTACTTC.

Here the CDR3 reads CASSPRLAGAVHNEQFF. CDR3 in DNA: TGTGCCAGCAGCCCGAGACTAGCGGGAGCGGTGCACAATGAGCAGTTCTTC. This chain joins TRBV7-2 and TRBJ2-1; TRBD2 matches at 12 bases. CDR1 and CDR2 (germline): SGHTA, FQGNSA. CDR3 length: 17 residues. With V trimmed by 5 bases and J by 5 bases, 10 bases remained unmatched.

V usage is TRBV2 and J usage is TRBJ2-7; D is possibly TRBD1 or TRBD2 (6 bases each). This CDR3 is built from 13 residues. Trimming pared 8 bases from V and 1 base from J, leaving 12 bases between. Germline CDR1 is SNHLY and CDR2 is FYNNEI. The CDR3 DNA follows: TGTGCCAGCCGGGGGCCGGATTCCTACGAGCAGTACTTC. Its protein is CASRGPDSYEQYF.

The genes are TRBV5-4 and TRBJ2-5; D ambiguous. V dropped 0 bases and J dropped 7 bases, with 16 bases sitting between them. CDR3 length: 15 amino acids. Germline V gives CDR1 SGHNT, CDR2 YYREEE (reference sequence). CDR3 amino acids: CASSLGFSAPGTQYF. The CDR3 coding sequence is TGTGCCAGCAGCTTGGGTTTCAGTGCACCGGGGACCCAGTACTTC.

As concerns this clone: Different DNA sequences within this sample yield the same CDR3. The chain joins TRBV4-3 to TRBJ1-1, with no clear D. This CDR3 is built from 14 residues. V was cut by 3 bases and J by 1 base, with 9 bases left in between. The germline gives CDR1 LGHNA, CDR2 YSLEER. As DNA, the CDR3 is TGCGCCAGCAGCCAGGTAAGATGGAACACTGAAGCTTTCTTT. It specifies CASSQVRWNTEAFF.

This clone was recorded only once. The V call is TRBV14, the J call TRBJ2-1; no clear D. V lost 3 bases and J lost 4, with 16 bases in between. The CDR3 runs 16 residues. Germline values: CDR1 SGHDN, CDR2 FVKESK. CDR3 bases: TGTGCCAGCAGCCACCCGTCGTTGACTGTATACAATGAGCAGTTCTTC. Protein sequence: CASSHPSLTVYNEQFF.

The CDR3 coding sequence is TGTGCCAGCAGTGAAGATCCCACAACTAACTATGGCTACACCTTC. This sequence encodes CASSEDPTTNYGYTF. The genes are TRBV6-1 and TRBJ1-2; D gene uncertain. CDR1 is MNHNS, CDR2 SASEGT, per germline. Trimming took 1 base from V and 0 from J, leaving 9 bases between them. The CDR3 contains 15 residues.

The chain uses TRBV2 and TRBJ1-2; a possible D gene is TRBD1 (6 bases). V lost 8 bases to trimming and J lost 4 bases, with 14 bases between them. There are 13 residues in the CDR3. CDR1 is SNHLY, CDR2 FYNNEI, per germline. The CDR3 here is CASLGGQGYGYTF. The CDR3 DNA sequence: TGTGCCAGCCTAGGGGGGCAGGGCTATGGCTACACCTTC.

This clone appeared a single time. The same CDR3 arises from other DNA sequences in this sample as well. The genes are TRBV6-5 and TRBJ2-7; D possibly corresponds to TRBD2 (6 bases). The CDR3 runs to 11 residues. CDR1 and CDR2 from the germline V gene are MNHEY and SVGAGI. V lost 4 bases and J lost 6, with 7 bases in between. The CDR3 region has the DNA TGTGCCAGCAGTTTGGGGGGCGAGCAGTACTTC. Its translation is CASSLGGEQYF.

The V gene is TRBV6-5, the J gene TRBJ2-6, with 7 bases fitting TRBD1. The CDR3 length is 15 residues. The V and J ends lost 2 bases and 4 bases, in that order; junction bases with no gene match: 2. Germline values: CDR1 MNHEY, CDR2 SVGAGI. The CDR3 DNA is TGTGCCAGCAGTTACACAGGGGCCGGGGCCAACGTCCTGACTTTC. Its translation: CASSYTGAGANVLTF.

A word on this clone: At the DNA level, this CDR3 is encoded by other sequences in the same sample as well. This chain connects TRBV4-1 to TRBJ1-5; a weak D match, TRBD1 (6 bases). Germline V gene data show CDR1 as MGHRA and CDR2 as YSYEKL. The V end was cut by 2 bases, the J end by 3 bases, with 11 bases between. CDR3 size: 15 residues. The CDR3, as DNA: TGCGCCAGCAGCCAACTACAGGGTTCCAATCAGCCCCAGCATTTT. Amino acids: CASSQLQGSNQPQHF.

For the CDR3, the DNA is TGTGCCATCAGTGATCCCCCTAGGGGCCATGAGCAGTTCTTC. Encoded protein: CAISDPPRGHEQFF. The V call is TRBV10-3, the J call TRBJ2-1; TRBD1 is a possible D gene (5 bases). CDR3 length equals 14 residues. CDR1 and CDR2 (germline): ENHRY, SYGVKD. V was clipped by 3 bases and J by 8 bases, with 14 bases between them.

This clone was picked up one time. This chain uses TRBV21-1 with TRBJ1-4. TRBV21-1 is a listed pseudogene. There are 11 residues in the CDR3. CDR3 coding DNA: TGTGCCAGCTTCTACGACCGGCTTATGTTTTTT. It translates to CASFYDRLMFF.

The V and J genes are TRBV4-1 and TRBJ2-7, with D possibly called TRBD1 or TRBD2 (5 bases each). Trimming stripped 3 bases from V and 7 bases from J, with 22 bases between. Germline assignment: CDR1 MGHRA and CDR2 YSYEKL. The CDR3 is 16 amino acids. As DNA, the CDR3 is TGCGCCAGCAGCCAGCCCCGGGACGGCCTACCGGGTGAGCAGTACTTC. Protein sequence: CASSQPRDGLPGEQYF.

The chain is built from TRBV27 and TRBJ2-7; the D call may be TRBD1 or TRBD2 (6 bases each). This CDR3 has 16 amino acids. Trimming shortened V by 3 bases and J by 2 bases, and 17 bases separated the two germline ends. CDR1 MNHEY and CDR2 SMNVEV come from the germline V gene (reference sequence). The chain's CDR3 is CASSLGGLRDTYEQYF. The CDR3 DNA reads TGTGCCAGCAGTTTGGGGGGACTCAGGGACACCTACGAGCAGTACTTC.

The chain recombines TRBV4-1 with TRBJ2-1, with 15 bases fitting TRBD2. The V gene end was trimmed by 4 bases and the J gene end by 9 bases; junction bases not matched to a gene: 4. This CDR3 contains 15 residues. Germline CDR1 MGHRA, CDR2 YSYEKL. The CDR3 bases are TGCGCCAGCAGCCCAGTGGGACTAGCGGGAGGTGAGCAGTTCTTC. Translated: CASSPVGLAGGEQFF.

This CDR3 reads CASSMIAGGTYNEQFF. DNA of the CDR3: TGTGCCAGCAGCATGATAGCGGGGGGTACCTACAATGAGCAGTTCTTC. The rearrangement joins TRBV7-2 to TRBJ2-1; 10 nucleotides match TRBD2. This CDR3 contains 16 residues. V trimming: 5 bases; J trimming: 2 bases; junction bases outside the gene matches: 6. CDR1 and CDR2 (germline): SGHTA, FQGNSA.